Listed here is a single T cell receptor beta chain. This clonotype was counted once. Its binding antigen is unknown. No quality values exist for individual bases; no much larger clone is one base distant. One read offers little support. V was cut back by 5 bases and J by 7 bases, leaving a gap of 11 bases between them. Taken from cysteine to phenylalanine, the CDR3 has 12 residues. Only the CDR3 DNA is retained, 36 bases long and in frame from the first base. As encoded in the germline V gene (reference sequence), CDR1 is DFQATT while CDR2 is SNEGSKA. The data stem from a study of T cell repertoires in cytomegalovirus infection (dated by TCRdb to the late 2010s). As for the study more broadly: The peptide stimulations were aimed at well-studied HLA-B-restricted epitopes as well as recently identified HLA-C-restricted CMV epitopes, whose presentation resists viral immunomodulation. Donor HLA type was relevant to the analysis, as public TCR beta signatures indicated carriage of CMV infection together with the matching HLA type. The investigation overall reported the following: The ex vivo response was dominated by HLA-C-restricted CMV-specific TCR beta clonotypes, and the single most frequent clonotype in two of eight donors was supplied by these HLA-C-restricted clonotypes. In both this cohort and an independent roughly 330-donor cohort, the cumulative frequency of public TCR beta family members distinguished carriers of CMV infection plus the relevant HLA type.

The sequencing machine was an Illumina HiSeq 1500. Through fastp at Q25 and MiXCR, TCRdb rebuilt clones from the public reads, retaining in-frame beta chains. Each entry is one CDR3 protein sequence, shown with its most common DNA and genes. The table for this sample lists about 570,000 distinct CDR3 sequences; 35% to 50% of them were counted only once. The ten largest make up 48% of the sample. What the treatment or condition label conveys for this sample: in vitro stimulation with specific CMV peptide epitopes to enrich CMV-specific T cells. This sequence originates from a human donor in good health (CMV status not recorded). Some clones in this sample may be carry-over from other donors' samples. The chain is made from TRBV20-1 and TRBJ2-2; the D gene remains uncertain. Specimen: cultured PBMCs, collected from culture after CMV antigen stimulation. The nucleotide sequence is given as TGCAGTGCTTCCCGCCATGGCGGGGAGCTGTTTTTT. Protein translation: CSASRHGGELFF.